The next 24 T cell receptor beta chains were all read from a single sample in a study of spatial heterogeneity in lung cancer. MiXCR was run by TCRdb on the 5' RACE reads, yielding one entry per CDR3 protein. The data hold 110,000 or so distinct CDR3 sequences, with 10% to 14% observed a single time. As to time point: blood at routine non-recurrence follow-up after resection. The sequencing used PBMCs, collected at follow-up. The receptors were sampled from a female donor with early-stage non-small cell lung cancer.

This clonotype was detected a few times. The rearrangement joins TRBV20-1 to TRBJ2-1; 8 bases fit TRBD2. CDR3 length: 15 residues. V lost 6 bases to trimming and J lost 0 bases; unmatched junction nucleotides: 7. The germline CDR1 and CDR2 sequences are DFQATT and SNEGSKA (reference sequence). The CDR3 bases are TGCAGTGCAAAGACTAGCGTGAGCTCCTACAATGAGCAGTTCTTC. This gives the protein CSAKTSVSSYNEQFF.

This clonotype was counted ten times or more. The chain recombines TRBV28 with TRBJ1-3; no reliable D call. The CDR3 consists of 13 residues. Trimming removed 8 bases from V and 2 bases from J, with 10 bases in between. Germline V gene lookup returns CDR1 MDHEN and CDR2 SYDVKM. The CDR3 nucleotides read TGTGCCAGCTGGACTTTCGCTGGAAACACCATATATTTT. Translation gives CASWTFAGNTIYF.

In its sample, this clonotype was seen a few times. The chain employs TRBV5-4 and TRBJ2-1, with D tentatively TRBD2 (6 bases). Between the trimmed V and J ends, which lost 2 bases and 10 bases, there was a span of 10 bases. The CDR3 length is 12 residues. CDR1 and CDR2 from the germline V gene are SGHNT and YYREEE (reference sequence). CDR3 in amino acids: CASSLPREEQFF. Written as DNA, the CDR3 is TGTGCCAGCAGCTTACCCCGGGAGGAGCAGTTCTTC.

The J gene is TRBJ2-7, the V gene TRBV5-1, with 8 bases fitting TRBD2. Per the germline V gene, CDR1 is SGHRS and CDR2 is YFSETQ. V lost 1 base to trimming and J lost 2 bases; unmatched junction nucleotides: 8. The CDR3 is made up of 16 amino acids. This CDR3 reads CASSLRGSGSTYEQYF. CDR3 DNA: TGCGCCAGCAGCTTGCGGGGAAGCGGGAGCACCTACGAGCAGTACTTC.

The CDR3 DNA reads as TGTGCCAGCAGCTTGTTGGACAGAGCTAACTATGGCTACACCTTC. Translated, it gives CASSLLDRANYGYTF. The rearrangement links TRBV7-9 to TRBJ1-2; maybe TRBD1 (6 bases). V lost 3 bases and J 0 bases, leaving 11 bases between the germline ends. The germline gives CDR1 SEHNR, CDR2 FQNEAQ (reference sequence). CDR3 size: 15 residues. The full variable domain, rest sourced from reference TRBV7-9 and TRBJ1-2, is DTGVSQNPRHKITKRGQNVTFRCDPISEHNRLYWYRQTLGQGPEFLTYFQNEAQLEKSRLLSDRFSAERPKGSFSTLEIQRTEQGDSAMYLCASSLLDRANYGYTFGSGTRLTVV.

This clonotype showed up just a few times. The chain uses TRBV20-1 and TRBJ2-3; TRBD2 aligns across 9 bases. With 7 bases clipped from V and 8 bases from J, the junction kept 10 bases outside the gene matches. The CDR3 is 13 residues long. Germline CDR1 is DFQATT and CDR2 is SNEGSKA (reference sequence). CDR3 sequence: CSGTSGSPSTQYF. CDR3 coding DNA: TGCAGTGGAACTAGCGGGTCTCCGTCTACGCAGTATTTT.

The chain recombines TRBV4-3 with TRBJ2-1, with D perhaps TRBD1 (6 bases). This CDR3 comprises 15 residues. V was clipped by 4 bases and J by 6 bases, with 16 bases between them. Germline loops: CDR1 LGHNA, CDR2 YSLEER. The CDR3 reads CASSPVWGPFNEQFF. For the CDR3, the DNA is TGCGCCAGCAGCCCCGTGTGGGGGCCCTTCAATGAGCAGTTCTTC.

This clonotype was counted at least ten times. The chain recombines TRBV3-1 with TRBJ1-1, with 10 bases that match TRBD1. The germline V gene has CDR1 LGHDT and CDR2 YNNKEL (reference sequence). V gave up 1 base and J gave up 4 bases; unmatched junction bases: 0. CDR3 length equals 14 residues. DNA for the CDR3: TGTGCCAGCAGCCAAGGGACAGGGGGCACTGAAGCTTTCTTT. It translates to CASSQGTGGTEAFF.

V and J are TRBV6-5 and TRBJ2-7, with 7 bases identical to TRBD1. Germline CDR1 is MNHEY and CDR2 is SVGAGI. The length of the CDR3 is 13 residues. Trimming took 9 bases from V and 5 from J; bases not matched to a gene: 10. The CDR3 region has the DNA TGTGCCAGTGCGACAGGGAACCCTCACGAGCAGTACTTC. Its translation is CASATGNPHEQYF.

The sample holds a few counts of this clonotype. The V gene is TRBV4-3, the J gene TRBJ1-1; unclear D gene. The V and J ends lost 1 base and 1 base respectively, with 10 bases between them. The CDR3 is made up of 15 amino acids. In germline, CDR1 is LGHNA, CDR2 YSLEER. The CDR3 sequence: CASSQVFLGNTEAFF. The CDR3 coding sequence is TGCGCCAGCAGCCAAGTTTTCCTCGGGAACACTGAAGCTTTCTTT.

This clonotype showed up just a few times. CDR3 region: CSVALTSKGIYEQYF. The CDR3 nucleotides read TGCAGCGTTGCATTAACCAGCAAAGGAATCTACGAGCAGTACTTC. The chain joins TRBV29-1 to TRBJ2-7; D not certain. The CDR3 runs to 15 residues. V lost 4 bases to trimming and J lost 3 bases, with 19 bases between them. Germline CDR1 is SQVTM and CDR2 is ANQGSEA.

This clonotype has at least ten counts. The V and J genes are TRBV28 and TRBJ1-1, with TRBD1 matching over 9 bases. CDR3 length: 15 residues. Germline V gene data show CDR1 as MDHEN and CDR2 as SYDVKM. The V segment lost 6 bases and the J segment 4 bases; nucleotides outside the gene matches: 9. CDR3 sequence reads: CASSKQGARVTEAFF. CDR3 sequence (DNA): TGTGCCAGCAGCAAACAGGGGGCGCGAGTCACTGAAGCTTTCTTT.

This clonotype was seen many times. This chain links TRBV29-1 with TRBJ2-1; D might be TRBD2 (6 bases). Germline CDR1 and CDR2: SQVTM and ANQGSEA. Trimming shortened V by 4 bases and J by 2 bases, and 12 bases separated the two germline ends. This CDR3 is 14 amino acids long. In nucleotides, the CDR3 is TGCAGCGTTGCTAGGGGAGGCCCCTACAATGAGCAGTTCTTC. Translation: CSVARGGPYNEQFF.

This clonotype has more than one count but fewer than ten. This sequence joins TRBV5-4 and TRBJ2-1; 7 bases are a match to TRBD1. The CDR3 runs to 13 residues. V shed 3 bases, J shed 5 bases, and the junction held 2 bases outside the gene matches. Germline lookup yields CDR1 SGHNT and CDR2 YYREEE (reference sequence). DNA of the CDR3: TGTGCCAGCAGCTGGGACAGTAACAATGAGCAGTTCTTC. This encodes CASSWDSNNEQFF.

This clonotype has ten or more counts. The chain carries TRBV27 and TRBJ2-3, with 11 bases that match TRBD2. The ends lost 2 bases at V and 2 bases at J; junction bases unmatched: 6. This CDR3 contains 17 residues. CDR1 and CDR2 (germline): MNHEY, SMNVEV (reference sequence). In nucleotides, the CDR3 is TGTGCCAGCAGTTTAAAACTAGCGGGAGTCAACACAGATACGCAGTATTTT. Encoded protein: CASSLKLAGVNTDTQYF.

This clonotype was seen repeatedly, ten times or more. V is TRBV3-1 and J is TRBJ2-7, with unresolved D. Per the germline V gene, CDR1 is LGHDT and CDR2 is YNNKEL (reference sequence). V was pared by 1 base and J by 0 bases, with 10 bases between. The length of the CDR3 is 15 residues. In DNA, the CDR3 is TGTGCCAGCAGCCAAGTTGGCCTAGTCTCCTACGAGCAGTACTTC. Translating it yields CASSQVGLVSYEQYF.

The chain has TRBV10-3 and TRBJ2-5; 8 bases align to TRBD1. CDR1 and CDR2 from the germline V gene are ENHRY and SYGVKD. V was pared by 8 bases and J by 1 base, with 0 bases of the junction left unmatched. The CDR3 length is 12 residues. This CDR3 is CAIGQGQETQYF. The CDR3 DNA is TGTGCCATCGGACAGGGCCAAGAGACCCAGTACTTC.

CDR3 amino acids: CSALSAPTNEKLFF. CDR3 DNA sequence: TGCAGTGCCCTTTCGGCGCCAACTAATGAAAAACTGTTTTTT. The chain employs TRBV20-1 and TRBJ1-4; no firm D call. Germline V CDR1 and CDR2: DFQATT, SNEGSKA (reference sequence). This CDR3 contains 14 residues. The V end lost 6 bases, the J end lost 0 bases, and 11 bases lay between the germline ends.

The V call is TRBV12-5, the J call TRBJ1-4; 9 bases agree with TRBD1. With V trimmed by 0 bases and J by 7 bases, 9 bases remained unmatched. The CDR3 is 17 amino acids. Germline V gene lookup returns CDR1 LGHNT and CDR2 FRNRAP. The CDR3 here is CASGLVMVTGGSEKLFF. In nucleotides, the CDR3 is TGTGCTAGTGGTTTGGTAATGGTCACAGGGGGCAGTGAAAAACTGTTTTTT.

CDR3 sequence: CSGTDRGVEAFF. Written as DNA, the CDR3 is TGCAGCGGGACGGACAGGGGCGTCGAAGCTTTCTTT. The gene calls are TRBV29-1 and TRBJ1-1, with TRBD1 identical over 9 bases. CDR1 is SQVTM and CDR2 is ANQGSEA in the germline V gene. Trimming removed 7 bases from V and 8 bases from J; junction bases left unmatched: 8. The CDR3 loop spans 12 amino acids.

This clonotype was seen many times. The chain links TRBV28 to TRBJ2-7; D is undetermined. V was shortened by 2 bases and J by 0 bases, with 5 bases between the two germline ends. The germline CDR1 and CDR2 sequences are MDHEN and SYDVKM. The CDR3 consists of 13 residues. The CDR3 nucleotides are TGTGCCAGCAGTTTACTTTACTCCTACGAGCAGTACTTC. Translation: CASSLLYSYEQYF.

This clonotype showed up many times. V usage is TRBV2 and J usage is TRBJ2-1, with TRBD2 matching over 9 bases. V lost 7 bases, J lost 7 bases, and 11 bases stayed unmatched. This CDR3 is built from 15 residues. CDR1 and CDR2 (germline): SNHLY, FYNNEI. DNA of the CDR3: TGTGCCAGCATAAGGCCTAGCGGGACGTCGAATGAGCAGTTCTTC. As protein: CASIRPSGTSNEQFF.

This clonotype was counted ten times or more. V usage is TRBV4-2 and J usage is TRBJ2-3; D not resolved. Germline CDR1 and CDR2: LGHNA and YNFKEQ. This CDR3 is built from 15 residues. V lost 0 bases and J lost 1, with 8 bases in between. The CDR3 DNA follows: TGTGCCAGCAGCCAAGAGTATCAGGGCACAGATACGCAGTATTTT. Translating it yields CASSQEYQGTDTQYF.

This rearrangement joins TRBV29-1 to TRBJ2-7; tentatively, D is TRBD1 (6 bases). V lost 4 bases, J lost 7 bases, and 14 bases lay in between. The CDR3 totals 12 residues. Looked up from germline, CDR1 is SQVTM and CDR2 is ANQGSEA. Written as DNA, the CDR3 is TGCAGCGTTGGGGGGCCGCCGTCTGAGCAGTACTTC. Protein: CSVGGPPSEQYF.